The sample holds many counts of the clone carrying this T cell receptor beta chain. The sample originates from a study of regulatory T cells in long-lasting Graves disease. V dropped 1 base and J dropped 6 bases, with 7 bases sitting between them. Germline V lookup: CDR1 SGHTA, CDR2 FQGNSA. CDR3 size: 13 residues. CDR3 regions were amplified by Arm-PCR using iRepertoire HTBI primers to build TCR beta libraries. From the multiplex PCR reads, TCRdb called clonotypes with MiXCR, one entry per CDR3 protein. Among around 500,000 distinct CDR3 sequences listed, 12% were seen once. Time point described: newly diagnosed GD, antithyroid drugs for less than 3 months. PBMC RNA served as the TCR library source. The sample was also linked to a second study, of T cells in Graves' hyperthyroidism and ophthalmopathy. That work contributes: In simple terms, a model built on 13 V-J features told ophthalmopathy apart from stable hyperthyroidism.

The TCR sequence derives from a woman in her twenties or thirties with Graves disease. The sequencing used peripheral blood mononuclear cells (PBMCs), collected at new diagnosis, from a patient treated with antithyroid drugs. The chain uses TRBV7-2 and TRBJ1-5; D possibly corresponds to TRBD1 (5 bases). The CDR3 sequence: CASSLDRIQPQHF. The CDR3 nucleotides are TGTGCCAGCAGCTTAGACAGGATTCAGCCCCAGCATTTT. The full variable domain, rest sourced from reference TRBV7-2 and TRBJ1-5, is GAGVSQSPSNKVTEKGKDVELRCDPISGHTALYWYRQSLGQGLEFLIYFQGNSAPDKSGLPSDRFSAERTGGSVSTLTIQRTQQEDSAVYLCASSLDRIQPQHFGDGTRLSIL.